This T cell receptor beta chain was captured by sequencing in a study of identical twins. One entry per CDR3 protein, called by TCRdb with MiXCR from the 5' RACE reads. Of 1.5 million to 2 million distinct CDR3 sequences listed, around a third are singletons. Whole-study results and caveats: Modelling underestimated the level of out-of-frame TCR alpha sharing observed in monozygotic twins.

V gave up 0 bases and J gave up 0 bases; unmatched junction bases: 7. This CDR3 is built from 17 residues. CDR1 is SGHRS and CDR2 is YFSETQ in the germline V gene. Concerning this clonotype: Antigen: not known.

This receptor was taken from a newborn girl in good health. The sequenced material came from cord blood. The chain joins TRBV5-1 to TRBJ2-7; 9 bases map to TRBD2. This CDR3 is CASSLAGLAGSSYEQYF. The CDR3 coding sequence is TGCGCCAGCAGCTTGGCCGGGCTAGCGGGATCCTCCTACGAGCAGTACTTC. Looking up the rest from reference TRBV5-1 and TRBJ2-7 gives the full variable domain: KAGVTQTPRYLIKTRGQQVTLSCSPISGHRSVSWYQQTPGQGLQFLFEYFSETQRNKGNFPGRFSGRQFSNSRSEMNVSTLELGDSALYLCASSLAGLAGSSYEQYFGPGTRLTVT.